The 8 T cell receptor beta chains in this list originate from one sample, sequenced in a study of blood T cell repertoires in COVID-19. The method was immunoSEQ multiplex PCR; TCRdb's version includes in-frame clones alone and lacks a portion of them. The sample records about 230,000 clones, roughly 85% being singletons. The specimen sequenced was peripheral blood. The receptors were gathered from a man aged 50-59 years with COVID-19, enrolled during active disease.

The CDR3 DNA is TGTGCCAGCAGTTACTCCTTCGGGACAGGGGGGGAAGCTTTCTTT. Translated: CASSYSFGTGGEAFF. V and J are TRBV6-5 and TRBJ1-1, with 11 bases identical to TRBD1. V lost 0 bases, J lost 8 bases, and 5 bases stayed unmatched. The length of the CDR3 is 15 residues. Germline V gene data show CDR1 as MNHEY and CDR2 as SVGAGI.

The chain employs TRBV30 and TRBJ1-6; 9 bases fit TRBD1. The V and J ends lost 1 base and 0 bases, in that order; junction bases with no gene match: 4. Germline V gene data show CDR1 as GTSNPN and CDR2 as SVGIG (reference sequence). This CDR3 spans 17 amino acids. The CDR3 region has the DNA TGTGCCTGGAGTGCTGGGACAGGGAACTCCTATAATTCACCCCTCCACTTT. Translated: CAWSAGTGNSYNSPLHF.

The chain uses TRBV24-1 and TRBJ2-2; no clear D gene. The germline V and J ends were trimmed by 3 bases and 1 base, with 11 bases remaining between them. In germline, CDR1 is KGHDR, CDR2 SFDVKD. This CDR3 spans 16 amino acids. The CDR3 DNA reads as TGTGCCACCAGTGATCCCGGCCGACAGAACACCGGGGAGCTGTTTTTT. This sequence encodes CATSDPGRQNTGELFF.

CDR3 sequence reads: CAWSSQGGEKLFF. Written as DNA, the CDR3 is TGTGCCTGGAGTTCTCAGGGAGGAGAAAAACTGTTTTTT. This chain connects TRBV30 to TRBJ1-4; maybe TRBD1 (5 bases). Trimming took off 2 bases at V and 8 bases at J, with 12 bases between the two ends. This CDR3 is built from 13 residues. Germline CDR1 is GTSNPN and CDR2 is SVGIG (reference sequence).

V usage is TRBV5-4 and J usage is TRBJ2-7, with TRBD1 matching over 7 bases. V shed 4 bases, J shed 7 bases, and the junction held 8 bases outside the gene matches. CDR1 and CDR2 from the germline V gene are SGHNT and YYREEE (reference sequence). There are 13 residues in the CDR3. For the CDR3, the DNA is TGTGCCAGCAGCAAAGACAGGGTTGGGGAGCAGTACTTC. It yields the protein CASSKDRVGEQYF. Drawing the rest from reference TRBV5-4 and TRBJ2-7, the complete variable domain is ETGVTQSPTHLIKTRGQQVTLRCSSQSGHNTVSWYQQALGQGPQFIFQYYREEENGRGNFPPRFSGLQFPNYSSELNVNALELDDSALYLCASSKDRVGEQYFGPGTRLTVT.

For the CDR3, the DNA is TGTGCCAGCATCGACTCCAGGGGTAACTCACCCCTCCACTTT. Amino acids: CASIDSRGNSPLHF. The rearrangement uses TRBV6-5 and TRBJ1-6, with D perhaps TRBD1 (6 bases). V was clipped by 7 bases and J by 10 bases, with 17 bases between them. Germline-derived CDR1 and CDR2 are MNHEY and SVGAGI. The CDR3 runs to 14 residues.

The gene calls are TRBV7-3 and TRBJ2-3; 12 bases align to TRBD2. The CDR3 extends over 16 amino acids. Trimming took 5 bases from V and 2 from J; bases not matched to a gene: 5. Germline V CDR1 and CDR2: SGHTA, FQGTGA. The CDR3 DNA reads TGTGCCAGCAGCAAAGGACTAGCGGGGCCCACAGATACGCAGTATTTT. Translation: CASSKGLAGPTDTQYF.

The chain combines TRBV7-2 with TRBJ2-1; 13 nucleotides agree with TRBD2. V was pared by 5 bases and J by 13 bases, with 2 bases of the junction left unmatched. The germline CDR1 and CDR2 sequences are SGHTA and FQGNSA. The CDR3 has 12 amino acids. The CDR3 protein is CASSRTSGGQFF. The CDR3, as DNA: TGTGCCAGCAGCAGGACTAGCGGGGGACAGTTCTTC. The variable domain in full, completed from reference TRBV7-2 and TRBJ2-1, reads GAGVSQSPSNKVTEKGKDVELRCDPISGHTALYWYRQSLGQGLEFLIYFQGNSAPDKSGLPSDRFSAERTGGSVSTLTIQRTQQEDSAVYLCASSRTSGGQFFGPGTRLTVL.